Sequencing of this T cell receptor beta chain was carried out in a study of blood T cell repertoires in COVID-19. Overall study: Both acute and convalescent COVID-19 samples were obtained from the United States, Italy and Spain.

This CDR3 has 17 residues. Germline trimming cut 6 bases from V and 6 bases from J; bases unmatched to any gene: 17. Per the germline V gene, CDR1 is KGHSH and CDR2 is LQKENI. Participant ages covered roughly 18 to 89 years across some 25 US areas. Repertoires were generated with immunoSEQ multiplex PCR, while TCRdb's copy carries only in-frame clones and drops some. The repertoire consists of 150,000 to 170,000 clones, with around 80% occurring once and the leading ten covering around 7%. The sequence came from a man aged 50 or older who had recovered from COVID-19. Specimen: PBMCs or T cells enriched from blood (not recorded which). J is TRBJ1-2 and V is TRBV18; 9 nucleotides align to TRBD1. This CDR3 is CASSRGQGKLGWHGYTF. CDR3 bases: TGTGCCAGCTCCAGAGGACAGGGGAAATTGGGGTGGCATGGCTACACCTTC.